One T cell receptor beta chain is described in this entry. Original handling: Reference gene primer amplification yielded estimated nucleated cell counts. Assay: immunoSEQ multiplex PCR; the TCRdb copy retains only in-frame clones and omits some. D and trimming were read from the DNA, whereas the V and J calls and clone size are those reported in that table. The data hold some 83,000 clones, with 80% to 85% observed a single time. The record originates from a study of blood T cell repertoires in COVID-19. For the study at large: The United States, Italy and Spain provided the acute and convalescent COVID-19 samples. PBMCs, B-cell-depleted T cells, or T cells were the source of the cDNA or gDNA that made up the material.

This CDR3 spans 15 amino acids. The J segment lost 3 bases and the V segment lost 5 bases, leaving 8 bases of the junction unmatched. Germline CDR1 and CDR2: SEHNR and FQNEAQ (reference sequence). The chain joins TRBV7-9 to TRBJ2-7, with 9 nucleotides matching TRBD1. This clonotype was sampled from a man older than 75 with acute or convalescent COVID-19. Sequencing used peripheral blood. CDR3 sequence reads: CASSTDGTGHYEQYF. The CDR3 nucleotides read TGTGCCAGCAGCACTGACGGGACAGGGCACTACGAGCAGTACTTC.